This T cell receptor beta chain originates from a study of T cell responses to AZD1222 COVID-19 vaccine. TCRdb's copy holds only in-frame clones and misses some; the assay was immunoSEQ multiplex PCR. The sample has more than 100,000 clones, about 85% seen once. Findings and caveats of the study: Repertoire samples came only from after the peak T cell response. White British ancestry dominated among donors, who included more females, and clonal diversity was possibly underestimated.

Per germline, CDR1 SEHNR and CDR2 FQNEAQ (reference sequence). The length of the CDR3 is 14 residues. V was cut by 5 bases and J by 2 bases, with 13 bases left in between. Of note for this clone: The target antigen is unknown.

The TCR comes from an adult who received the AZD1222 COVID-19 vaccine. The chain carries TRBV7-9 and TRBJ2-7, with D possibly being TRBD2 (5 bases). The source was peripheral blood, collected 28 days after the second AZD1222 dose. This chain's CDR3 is CASSPRGPAYEQYF. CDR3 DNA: TGTGCCAGCAGCCCCCGCGGGCCGGCCTACGAGCAGTACTTC.